This TCR beta chain appears in the sequencing data of a study of siplizumab effects on memory and regulatory T cells. Overall study results and limits: Naive T cell populations appeared to exhibit greater diversity than memory cells and appeared to be major alloresponse contributors. Proliferating Tregs in siplizumab cultures were never verified as suppressive. Treg-derived clones made up an average of approximately 70% of mappable alloreactive CD4+ clones with siplizumab and about 26% in controls.

Libraries were prepared by immunoSEQ multiplex PCR; TCRdb keeps only in-frame clonotypes and omits some of them. The sample consists of just over 50,000 clones, about 97% of them appearing once. Comments on this clone: Its antigen remains unidentified.

Unstimulated TEMRA, naive, memory and effector memory subsets were sequenced in three donor pairs. The sequence derives from a human donor in good health. The specimen was naive CD4+ T cells sorted from blood.

The CDR3 DNA reads TGTGCCAGCAGGGGACAGAAGGGCACTGAAGCTTTCTTT. Its protein is CASRGQKGTEAFF. J is TRBJ1-1 and V is TRBV6-4; 7 nucleotides agree with TRBD1. The CDR3 sequence is 13 residues long. Trimming at V came to 6 bases and at J to 4 bases, leaving 5 bases not matched to a gene. Germline loops: CDR1 MRHNA, CDR2 SNTAGT.